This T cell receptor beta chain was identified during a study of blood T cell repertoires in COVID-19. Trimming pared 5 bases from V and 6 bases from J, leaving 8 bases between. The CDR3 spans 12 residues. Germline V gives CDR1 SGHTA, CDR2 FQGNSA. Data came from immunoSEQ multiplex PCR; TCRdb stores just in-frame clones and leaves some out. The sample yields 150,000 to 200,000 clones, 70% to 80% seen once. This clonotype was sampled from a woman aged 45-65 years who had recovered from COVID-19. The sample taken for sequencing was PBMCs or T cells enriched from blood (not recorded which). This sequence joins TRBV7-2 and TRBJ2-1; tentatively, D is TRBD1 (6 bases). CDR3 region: CASSLDSNEQFF. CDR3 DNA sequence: TGTGCCAGCAGCCTGGACAGCAATGAGCAGTTCTTC.